The present T cell receptor (beta chain) was sequenced within a study of naive and memory T cell subsets. The library had UMIs added by 3' ligation of an oligonucleotide to TCR cDNA. RNA was extracted from 2.5 ml of whole blood of healthy adults. Reverse transcription used DNase-treated unsorted total RNA, aiming for about 1 to 1000 ng. Ligated cDNA underwent four rounds of PCR with nested alpha and beta constant region primers and SP2. Blood and skin TCR RNA was reverse transcribed with alpha and beta constant primers. TCRdb re-called the 5' RACE reads with MiXCR, one entry per CDR3 protein. Of around 30,000 distinct CDR3 sequences in the sample, over 15% are singletons; the top ten hold about 2.4%. The germline V gene has CDR1 DFQATT and CDR2 SNEGSKA (reference sequence). Trimming took 2 bases from V and 3 from J, leaving 14 bases between them. The CDR3 is 14 residues long.

The clonotype was recovered from a female donor in good health. The V gene is TRBV20-1, the J gene TRBJ2-7; D possibly uses TRBD1 or TRBD2 (5 bases each). Here the CDR3 DNA reads TGCAGTGCTAGAACGCCGGGACCCTACTACGAGCAGTACTTC. It encodes CSARTPGPYYEQYF.